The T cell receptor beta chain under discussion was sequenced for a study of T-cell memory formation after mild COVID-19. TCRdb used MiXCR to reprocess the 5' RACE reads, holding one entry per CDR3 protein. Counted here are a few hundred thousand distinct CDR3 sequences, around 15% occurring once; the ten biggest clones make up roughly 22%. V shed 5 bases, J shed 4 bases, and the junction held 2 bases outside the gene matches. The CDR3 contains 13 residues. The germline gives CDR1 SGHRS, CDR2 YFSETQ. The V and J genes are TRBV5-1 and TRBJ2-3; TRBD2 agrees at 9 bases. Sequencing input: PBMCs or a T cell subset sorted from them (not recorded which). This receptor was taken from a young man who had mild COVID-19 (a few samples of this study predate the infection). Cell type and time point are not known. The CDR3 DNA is TGCGCCAGCAGACTAGCGGGCGCAGATACGCAGTATTTT. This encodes CASRLAGADTQYF.